Given below is one T cell receptor beta chain in context. Germline V CDR1 and CDR2: SGHRS, YFSETQ. The CDR3 loop spans 20 amino acids. V lost 0 bases and J lost 0; bases outside the gene matches: 14. The data were taken from a study of T cell changes during pregnancy in multiple sclerosis. Sequenced by immunoSEQ multiplex PCR; TCRdb stores in-frame clones only, minus some. The sample lists 65,000 to 70,000 clones, 80% to 95% occurring once. The chain is built from TRBV5-1 and TRBJ2-3, with 9 nucleotides matching TRBD2. Sequences were derived from peripheral blood, sampled in the first trimester of pregnancy. This clonotype was sampled from a female donor with multiple sclerosis, enrolled in a pregnancy study. This CDR3 is CASSLDGGRSGGPSTDTQYF. CDR3 coding DNA: TGCGCCAGCAGCTTGGATGGGGGAAGGAGCGGGGGGCCTAGCACAGATACGCAGTATTTT.